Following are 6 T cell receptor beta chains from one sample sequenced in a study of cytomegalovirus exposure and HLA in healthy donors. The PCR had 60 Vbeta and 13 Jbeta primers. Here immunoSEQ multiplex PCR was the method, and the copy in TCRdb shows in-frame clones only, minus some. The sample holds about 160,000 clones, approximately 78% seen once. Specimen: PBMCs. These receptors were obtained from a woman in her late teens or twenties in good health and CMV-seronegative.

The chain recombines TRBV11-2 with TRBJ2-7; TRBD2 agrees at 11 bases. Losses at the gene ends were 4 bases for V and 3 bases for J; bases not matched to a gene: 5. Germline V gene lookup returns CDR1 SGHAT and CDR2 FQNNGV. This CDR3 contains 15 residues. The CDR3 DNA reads TGTGCCAGCAGCTCGGGGACTAGCGGATTCTACGAGCAGTACTTC. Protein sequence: CASSSGTSGFYEQYF.

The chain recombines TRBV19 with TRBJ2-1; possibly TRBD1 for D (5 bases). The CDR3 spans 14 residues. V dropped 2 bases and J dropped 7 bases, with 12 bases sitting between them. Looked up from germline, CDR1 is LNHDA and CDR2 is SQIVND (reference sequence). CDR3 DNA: TGTGCCAGTAGTATATCAATAGGGGCTAATGAGCAGTTCTTC. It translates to CASSISIGANEQFF. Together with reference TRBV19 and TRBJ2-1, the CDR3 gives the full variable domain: DGGITQSPKYLFRKEGQNVTLSCEQNLNHDAMYWYRQDPGQGLRLIYYSQIVNDFQKGDIAEGYSVSREKKESFPLTVTSAQKNPTAFYLCASSISIGANEQFFGPGTRLTVL.

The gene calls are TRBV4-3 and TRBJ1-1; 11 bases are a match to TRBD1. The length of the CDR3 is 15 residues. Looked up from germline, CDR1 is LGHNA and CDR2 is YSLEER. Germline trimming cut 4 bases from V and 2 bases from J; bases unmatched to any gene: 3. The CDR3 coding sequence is TGCGCCAGCAGCCTCGGGACAGGGGGAAACACTGAAGCTTTCTTT. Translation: CASSLGTGGNTEAFF.

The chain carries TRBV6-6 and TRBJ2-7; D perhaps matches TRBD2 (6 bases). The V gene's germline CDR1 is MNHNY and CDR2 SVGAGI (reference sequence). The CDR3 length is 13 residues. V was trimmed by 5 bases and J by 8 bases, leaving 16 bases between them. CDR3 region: CASSQEPGLKQYF. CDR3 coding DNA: TGTGCCAGCAGTCAGGAACCGGGACTTAAGCAGTACTTC.

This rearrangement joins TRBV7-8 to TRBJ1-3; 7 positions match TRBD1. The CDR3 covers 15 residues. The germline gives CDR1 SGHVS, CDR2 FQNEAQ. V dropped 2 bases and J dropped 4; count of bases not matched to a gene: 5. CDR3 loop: CASSLRGPSGNTIYF. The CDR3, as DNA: TGTGCCAGCAGCTTAAGGGGGCCTTCGGGAAACACCATATATTTT.

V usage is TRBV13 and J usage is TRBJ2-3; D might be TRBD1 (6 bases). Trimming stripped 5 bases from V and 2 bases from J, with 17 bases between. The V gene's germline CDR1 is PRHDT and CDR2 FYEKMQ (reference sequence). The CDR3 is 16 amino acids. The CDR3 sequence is CASSHRDKPNTDTQYF. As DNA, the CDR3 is TGTGCCAGCAGCCACAGGGACAAGCCAAACACAGATACGCAGTATTTT.